This record concerns one T cell receptor (beta chain) sequence. Its cognate antigen is unknown. The same CDR3 arises from other DNA sequences in this sample as well. Generated by immunoSEQ multiplex PCR, the TCRdb table keeps only in-frame clones and is missing some. The repertoire holds about 2 million clones, with about 95% as singletons. Positively selected for CCR7, the CD45RO-negative cells used as naive CD8 cells excluded terminally differentiated effector memory CD45RA+ cells. Donors, without exception, were Caucasian adults residing in Nashville, Tennessee. This entry is derived from a study of shared clonotypes between healthy human individuals. Study in general: CD8 memory received one plate per donor, CD8 naive two, CD4 memory three and CD4 naive three. General study findings and limits: Larger estimated richness was generally recorded for naive subsets relative to memory subsets.

The germline CDR1 and CDR2 sequences are PRHDT and FYEKMQ (reference sequence). V lost 4 bases and J 0 bases, leaving 10 bases between the germline ends. This CDR3 has 15 amino acids. Sequencing input: naive CD8+ T cells sorted from blood. The receptor was isolated from a man aged 18 to 35 in good health. This sequence joins TRBV13 and TRBJ2-1; either TRBD1 or TRBD2 may supply D (5 bases each). CDR3 in DNA: TGTGCCAGCAGCTCAAGTGGGGGCTCCTACAATGAGCAGTTCTTC. It codes for CASSSSGGSYNEQFF.